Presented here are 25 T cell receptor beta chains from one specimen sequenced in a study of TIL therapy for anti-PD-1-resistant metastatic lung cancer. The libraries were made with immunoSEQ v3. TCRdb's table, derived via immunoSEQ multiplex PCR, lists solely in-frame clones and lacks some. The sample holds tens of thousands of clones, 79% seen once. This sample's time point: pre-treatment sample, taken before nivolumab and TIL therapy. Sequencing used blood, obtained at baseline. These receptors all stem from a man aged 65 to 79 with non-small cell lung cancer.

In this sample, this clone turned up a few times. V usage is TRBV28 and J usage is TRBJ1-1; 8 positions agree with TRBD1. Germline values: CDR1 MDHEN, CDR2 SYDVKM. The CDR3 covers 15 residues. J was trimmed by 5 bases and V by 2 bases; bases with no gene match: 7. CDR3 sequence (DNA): TGTGCCAGCAGTTTACATCAGGGGGCAGGGACTGAAGCTTTCTTT. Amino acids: CASSLHQGAGTEAFF.

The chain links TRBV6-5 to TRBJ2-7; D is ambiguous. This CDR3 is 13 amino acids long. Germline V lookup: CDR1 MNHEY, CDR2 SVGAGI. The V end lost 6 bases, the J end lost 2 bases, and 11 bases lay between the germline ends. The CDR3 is CASSPSPPYEQYF. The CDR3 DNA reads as TGTGCCAGCAGCCCCTCTCCCCCCTACGAGCAGTACTTC.

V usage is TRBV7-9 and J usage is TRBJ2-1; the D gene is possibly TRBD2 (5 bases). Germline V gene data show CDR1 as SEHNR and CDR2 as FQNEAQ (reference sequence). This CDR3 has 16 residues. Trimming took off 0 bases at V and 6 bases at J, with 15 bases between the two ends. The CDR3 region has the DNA TGTGCCAGCAGCTTAGCCGGAGTTTCGGGATCCAATGAGCAGTTCTTC. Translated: CASSLAGVSGSNEQFF.

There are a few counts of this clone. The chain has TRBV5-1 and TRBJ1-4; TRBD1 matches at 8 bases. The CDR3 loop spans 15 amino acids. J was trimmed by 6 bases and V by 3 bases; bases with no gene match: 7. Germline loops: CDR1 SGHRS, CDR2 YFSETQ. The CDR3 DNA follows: TGCGCCAGCAGCTACAATACAGGGGGGGATGAAAAACTGTTTTTT. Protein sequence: CASSYNTGGDEKLFF.

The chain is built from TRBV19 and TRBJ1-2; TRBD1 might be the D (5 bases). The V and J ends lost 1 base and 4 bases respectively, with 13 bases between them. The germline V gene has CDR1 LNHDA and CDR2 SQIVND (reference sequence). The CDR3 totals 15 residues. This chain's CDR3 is CASSIGEGALYGYTF. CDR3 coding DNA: TGTGCCAGTAGTATAGGGGAAGGGGCTCTCTATGGCTACACCTTC.

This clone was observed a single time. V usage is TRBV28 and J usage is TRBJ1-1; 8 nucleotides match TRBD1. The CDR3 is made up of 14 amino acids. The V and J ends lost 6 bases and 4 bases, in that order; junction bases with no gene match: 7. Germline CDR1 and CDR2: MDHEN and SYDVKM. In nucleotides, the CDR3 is TGTGCCAGCAGCAGACAGGGGCTGGGCACTGAAGCTTTCTTT. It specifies CASSRQGLGTEAFF.

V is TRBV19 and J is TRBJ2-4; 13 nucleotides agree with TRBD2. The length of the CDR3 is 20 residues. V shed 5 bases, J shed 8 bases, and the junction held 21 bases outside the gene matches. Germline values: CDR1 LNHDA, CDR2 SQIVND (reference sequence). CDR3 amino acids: CASSPQGRRGLAGIGDIQYF. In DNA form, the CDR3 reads TGTGCCAGTAGTCCACAGGGGCGCAGGGGACTAGCGGGAATTGGGGACATTCAGTACTTC.

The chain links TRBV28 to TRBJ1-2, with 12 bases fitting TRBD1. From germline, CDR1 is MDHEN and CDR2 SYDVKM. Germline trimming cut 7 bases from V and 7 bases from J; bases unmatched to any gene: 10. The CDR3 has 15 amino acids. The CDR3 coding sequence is TGTGCCAGCAACCCCCCGGGACAGGGGGCCGGTGGCTACACCTTC. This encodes CASNPPGQGAGGYTF.

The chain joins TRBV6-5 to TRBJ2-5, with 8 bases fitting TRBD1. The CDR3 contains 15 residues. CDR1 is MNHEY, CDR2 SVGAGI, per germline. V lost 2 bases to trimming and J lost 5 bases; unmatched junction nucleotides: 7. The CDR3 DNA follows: TGTGCCAGCAGTTACCGGGCAGGGGGCGGTGAGACCCAGTACTTC. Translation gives CASSYRAGGGETQYF.

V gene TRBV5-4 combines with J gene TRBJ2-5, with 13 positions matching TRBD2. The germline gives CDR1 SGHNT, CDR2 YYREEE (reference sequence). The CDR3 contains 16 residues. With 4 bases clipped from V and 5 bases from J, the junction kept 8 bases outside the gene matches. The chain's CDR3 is CASSRTSGSGDETQYF. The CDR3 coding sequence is TGTGCCAGCAGCCGGACTAGCGGGAGTGGAGACGAGACCCAGTACTTC.

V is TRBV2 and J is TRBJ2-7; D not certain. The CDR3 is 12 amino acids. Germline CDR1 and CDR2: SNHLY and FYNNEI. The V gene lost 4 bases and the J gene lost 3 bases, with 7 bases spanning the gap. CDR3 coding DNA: TGTGCCAGCAGTGTTATCATCTACGAGCAGTACTTC. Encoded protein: CASSVIIYEQYF.

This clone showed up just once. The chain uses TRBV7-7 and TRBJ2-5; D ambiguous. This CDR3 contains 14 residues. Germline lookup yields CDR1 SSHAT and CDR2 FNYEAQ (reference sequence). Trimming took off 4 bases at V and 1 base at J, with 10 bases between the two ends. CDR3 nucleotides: TGTGCCAGCAGCTATTCCGGGTCCCAAGAGACCCAGTACTTC. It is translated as CASSYSGSQETQYF. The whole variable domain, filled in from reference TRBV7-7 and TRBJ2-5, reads GAGVSQSPRYKVTKRGQDVTLRCDPISSHATLYWYQQALGQGPEFLTYFNYEAQPDKSGLPSDRFSAERPEGSISTLTIQRTEQRDSAMYRCASSYSGSQETQYFGPGTRLLVL.

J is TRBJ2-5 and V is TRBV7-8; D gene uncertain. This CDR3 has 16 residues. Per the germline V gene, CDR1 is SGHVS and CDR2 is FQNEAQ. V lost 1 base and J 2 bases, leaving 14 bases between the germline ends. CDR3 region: CASSLEVGRKQETQYF. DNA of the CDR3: TGTGCCAGCAGCTTAGAGGTCGGCAGGAAACAAGAGACCCAGTACTTC.

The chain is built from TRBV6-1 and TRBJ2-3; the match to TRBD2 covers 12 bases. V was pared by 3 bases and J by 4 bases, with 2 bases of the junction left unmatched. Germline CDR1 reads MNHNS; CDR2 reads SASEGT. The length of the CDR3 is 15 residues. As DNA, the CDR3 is TGTGCCAGCAGTGAGACTAGCGGGGGCGCAGATACGCAGTATTTT. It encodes CASSETSGGADTQYF.

The CDR3 bases are TGTGCCAGCAGTGCCGGACTAGCCGAGCAGTTCTTC. This sequence encodes CASSAGLAEQFF. The chain has TRBV2 and TRBJ2-1; 8 positions agree with TRBD2. Germline lookup yields CDR1 SNHLY and CDR2 FYNNEI. This CDR3 region has 12 residues. The trim removed 4 bases at V and 10 bases at J, leaving 3 bases unmatched.

Here the CDR3 reads CASSLAGPLAKNIQYF. The CDR3 nucleotides read TGCGCCAGCAGCTTGGCGGGGCCACTAGCCAAAAACATTCAGTACTTC. The rearrangement links TRBV5-1 to TRBJ2-4, with D perhaps assigned TRBD1 or TRBD2 (5 bases each). CDR1 and CDR2 from the germline V gene are SGHRS and YFSETQ. Trimming cost V 0 bases and J 0 bases, with 10 bases left between them. This CDR3 is built from 16 residues.

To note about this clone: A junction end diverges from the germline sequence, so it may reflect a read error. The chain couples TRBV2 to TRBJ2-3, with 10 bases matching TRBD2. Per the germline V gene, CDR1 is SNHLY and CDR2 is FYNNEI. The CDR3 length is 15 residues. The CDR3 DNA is TGTGCCAGCATTGAACTAGCGGGGTTCACAGATACGCAGTATTTT. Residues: CASIELAGFTDTQYF.

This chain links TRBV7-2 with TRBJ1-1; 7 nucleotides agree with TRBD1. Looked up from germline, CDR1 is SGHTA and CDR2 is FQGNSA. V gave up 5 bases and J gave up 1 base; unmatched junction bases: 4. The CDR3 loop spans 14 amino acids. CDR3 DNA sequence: TGTGCCAGCAGCCGGGGACAGACGAACACTGAAGCTTTCTTT. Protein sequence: CASSRGQTNTEAFF.

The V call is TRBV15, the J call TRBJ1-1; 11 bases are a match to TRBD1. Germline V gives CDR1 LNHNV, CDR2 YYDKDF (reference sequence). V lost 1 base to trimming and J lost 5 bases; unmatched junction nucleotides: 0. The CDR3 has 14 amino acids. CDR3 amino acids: CATSRGDRGTEAFF. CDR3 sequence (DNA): TGTGCCACCAGCAGAGGGGACAGGGGGACTGAAGCTTTCTTT.

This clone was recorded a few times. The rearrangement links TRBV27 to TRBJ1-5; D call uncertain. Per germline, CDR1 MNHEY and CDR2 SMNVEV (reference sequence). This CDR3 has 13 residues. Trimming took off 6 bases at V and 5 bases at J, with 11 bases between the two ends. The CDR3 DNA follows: TGTGCCAGCAGCCTAAGTAGGGATCAGCCCCAGCATTTT. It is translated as CASSLSRDQPQHF.

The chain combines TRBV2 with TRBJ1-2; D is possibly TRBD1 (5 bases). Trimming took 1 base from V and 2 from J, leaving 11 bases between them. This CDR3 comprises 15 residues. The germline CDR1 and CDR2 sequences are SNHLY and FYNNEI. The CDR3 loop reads CASSEGTSFNYGYTF. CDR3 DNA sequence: TGTGCCAGCAGTGAAGGGACAAGCTTCAACTATGGCTACACCTTC.

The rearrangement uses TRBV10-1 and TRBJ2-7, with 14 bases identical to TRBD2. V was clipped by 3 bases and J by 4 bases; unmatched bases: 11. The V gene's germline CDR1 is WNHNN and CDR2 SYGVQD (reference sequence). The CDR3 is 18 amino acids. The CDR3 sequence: CASSDTSGTSGRRYEQYF. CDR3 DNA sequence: TGCGCCAGCAGTGATACCTCCGGGACTAGCGGGAGAAGGTACGAGCAGTACTTC.

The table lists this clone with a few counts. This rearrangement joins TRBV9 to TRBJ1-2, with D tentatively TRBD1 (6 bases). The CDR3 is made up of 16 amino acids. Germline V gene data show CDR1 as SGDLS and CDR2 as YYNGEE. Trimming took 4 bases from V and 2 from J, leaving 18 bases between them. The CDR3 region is CASSSGGGQRNYGYTF. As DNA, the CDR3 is TGTGCCAGCAGCTCCGGCGGAGGACAGAGAAACTATGGCTACACCTTC.

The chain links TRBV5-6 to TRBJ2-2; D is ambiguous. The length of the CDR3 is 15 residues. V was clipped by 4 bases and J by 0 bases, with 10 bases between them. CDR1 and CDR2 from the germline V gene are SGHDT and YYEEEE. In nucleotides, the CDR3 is TGTGCCAGCAGCATTCGACACCCGAACACCGGGGAGCTGTTTTTT. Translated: CASSIRHPNTGELFF.

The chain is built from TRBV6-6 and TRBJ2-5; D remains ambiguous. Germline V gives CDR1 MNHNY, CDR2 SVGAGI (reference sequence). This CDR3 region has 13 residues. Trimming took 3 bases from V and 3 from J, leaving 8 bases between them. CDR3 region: CASSYRLKETQYF. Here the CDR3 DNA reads TGTGCCAGCAGTTATAGACTCAAAGAGACCCAGTACTTC.